The source of this TCR beta chain is a study of T cell responses to AZD1222 COVID-19 vaccine. Findings and caveats of the study: White British people made up most donors, females outnumbered males, and clonal diversity was possibly underestimated. Per reports, nearly half of all spike-specific TCRs target regions that are unmutated in variants. The CD4 TCRs associated with vaccination extended across spike and predominated at 160-218 and 743-854. Only 5 or 6 people who got AZD1222 tested seropositive at baseline.

Worth noting for this clone: What it binds is not known.

The protocol was immunoSEQ multiplex PCR, while the TCRdb copy is restricted to in-frame clones and leaves out a portion. The sample lists 150,000 to 200,000 clones; approximately 94% were seen once. The sample here was peripheral blood, taken on day 0 of AZD1222 vaccination. The clonotype originates from an adult in good health.

This chain's CDR3 is CASRSYSSNQPQHF. The CDR3 DNA is TGTGCCAGCAGATCCTACAGTAGCAATCAGCCCCAGCATTTT. The rearrangement joins TRBV28 to TRBJ1-5; no reliable D call. Trimming cost V 6 bases and J 0 bases, with 9 bases left between them. The germline gives CDR1 MDHEN, CDR2 SYDVKM. The CDR3 loop spans 14 amino acids.